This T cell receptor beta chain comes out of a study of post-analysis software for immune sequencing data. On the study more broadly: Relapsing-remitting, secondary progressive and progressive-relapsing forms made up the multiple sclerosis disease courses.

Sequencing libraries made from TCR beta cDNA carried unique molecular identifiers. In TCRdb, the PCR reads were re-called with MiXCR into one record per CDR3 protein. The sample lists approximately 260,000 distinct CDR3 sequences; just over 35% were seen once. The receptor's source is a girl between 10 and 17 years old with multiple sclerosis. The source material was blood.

This CDR3 reads CASRPLTGGPVNYGYTF. CDR3 DNA sequence: TGTGCCAGCAGGCCACTGACAGGGGGCCCAGTAAACTATGGCTACACCTTC. The chain uses TRBV6-1 and TRBJ1-2, with 10 nucleotides matching TRBD1. Germline assignment: CDR1 MNHNS and CDR2 SASEGT. With V trimmed by 6 bases and J by 2 bases, 12 bases remained unmatched. The CDR3 sequence is 17 residues long.